Each of the 18 T cell receptor beta chains below was sequenced from the same sample in a study of graft-versus-host responses after intestinal transplantation. TCRdb keeps only in-frame clones here, not all; method: immunoSEQ multiplex PCR. The sample has about 59,000 clones; almost 95% are singletons. These receptors have no identified antigens. The specimen was unstimulated CD4+ T cells sorted from spleen or lymph node cells, collected before transplant. The receptors stem from a human donor who was the organ donor for an intestinal transplant.

In this sample, this clone turned up once. The chain joins TRBV11-2 to TRBJ2-7; D remains unclear. This CDR3 is built from 12 residues. The V end lost 6 bases, the J end lost 2 bases, and 8 bases lay between the germline ends. Germline V gene lookup returns CDR1 SGHAT and CDR2 FQNNGV. The CDR3 region has the DNA TGTGCCAGCAGTCTGCCGACCTACGAGCAGTACTTC. Translated: CASSLPTYEQYF.

On this clone itself: Other DNA sequences in the sample encode the same CDR3. The chain recombines TRBV7-3 with TRBJ2-7; a weak D match, TRBD1 (7 bases). The CDR3 totals 13 residues. Germline V CDR1 and CDR2: SGHTA, FQGTGA. V shed 2 bases and J shed 4 bases, with 9 bases lying between them. Here the CDR3 reads CASSLAGGYEQYF. CDR3 nucleotide sequence: TGTGCCAGCAGCTTAGCAGGGGGGTACGAGCAGTACTTC.

The rearrangement links TRBV7-8 to TRBJ2-1; D unclear. Germline loops: CDR1 SGHVS, CDR2 FQNEAQ. The V gene lost 3 bases and the J gene lost 3 bases, with 12 bases spanning the gap. The CDR3 is 15 residues long. CDR3 amino acids: CASSFGRADYNEQFF. The CDR3 DNA is TGTGCCAGCAGCTTCGGACGGGCGGACTACAATGAGCAGTTCTTC.

The chain carries TRBV6-6 and TRBJ2-5, with a weak D call TRBD1 (6 bases). Germline V lookup: CDR1 MNHNY, CDR2 SVGAGI (reference sequence). CDR3 length: 16 amino acids. Between the trimmed V and J ends, which lost 6 bases and 2 bases, there was a span of 19 bases. CDR3 protein: CASRGRTDSVQETQYF. The CDR3 DNA reads TGTGCCAGCAGAGGACGGACAGATTCTGTACAAGAGACCCAGTACTTC.

The gene calls are TRBV12-5 and TRBJ1-5; tentative D call: TRBD1 (5 bases). This CDR3 comprises 14 residues. From germline, CDR1 is LGHNT and CDR2 FRNRAP. V lost 6 bases and J lost 0, with 9 bases in between. CDR3 DNA: TGTGCTAGTGGAAAGGGGAATAGCAATCAGCCCCAGCATTTT. Translation: CASGKGNSNQPQHF.

J is TRBJ2-5 and V is TRBV10-1; D ambiguous. V was pared by 2 bases and J by 1 base, with 8 bases between. Looked up from germline, CDR1 is WNHNN and CDR2 is SYGVQD (reference sequence). The CDR3 runs 14 residues. The CDR3 spells CASSEKGSQETQYF. The CDR3 region has the DNA TGCGCCAGCAGTGAGAAGGGCAGCCAAGAGACCCAGTACTTC.

The chain combines TRBV11-2 with TRBJ2-7; D unresolved. CDR3 length equals 11 residues. V lost 1 base and J lost 5, with 3 bases in between. Germline V CDR1 and CDR2: SGHAT, FQNNGV. The CDR3 coding sequence is TGTGCCAGCAGCTTAGCCCACGAGCAGTACTTC. Translating it yields CASSLAHEQYF.

The chain has TRBV19 and TRBJ2-5; either TRBD1 or TRBD2 may fit D (5 bases each). This CDR3 is 15 amino acids long. The V and J ends lost 3 bases and 2 bases respectively, with 13 bases between them. CDR1 is LNHDA and CDR2 is SQIVND in the germline V gene (reference sequence). The CDR3 protein is CASSMRGRLQETQYF. DNA for the CDR3: TGTGCCAGTAGTATGAGGGGACGGTTACAAGAGACCCAGTACTTC.

The genes are TRBV9 and TRBJ2-5, with D unclear. The CDR3 loop spans 13 amino acids. The germline V gene has CDR1 SGDLS and CDR2 YYNGEE. The V and J ends lost 0 bases and 1 base respectively, with 4 bases between them. This CDR3 reads CASSVALQETQYF. The CDR3 DNA is TGTGCCAGCAGCGTAGCCCTCCAAGAGACCCAGTACTTC.

This clone was seen more than once but under ten times. The chain uses TRBV7-9 and TRBJ1-6; TRBD1 agrees at 10 bases. The ends lost 4 bases at V and 9 bases at J; junction bases unmatched: 3. This CDR3 has 14 amino acids. Germline CDR1 and CDR2: SEHNR and FQNEAQ (reference sequence). CDR3 residues: CASSYGTGVSPLHF. The CDR3, as DNA: TGTGCCAGCAGCTATGGGACAGGGGTTTCACCCCTCCACTTT.

This clone was seen just once. V is TRBV6-5 and J is TRBJ1-6; D uncertain. Trimming took 0 bases from V and 0 from J, leaving 3 bases between them. The CDR3 has 15 residues. CDR1 is MNHEY and CDR2 is SVGAGI in the germline V gene. This chain's CDR3 is CASSYSSSYNSPLHF. DNA for the CDR3: TGTGCCAGCAGTTACTCGAGCTCCTATAATTCACCCCTCCACTTT.

V is TRBV18 and J is TRBJ2-3; 7 nucleotides align to TRBD2. Germline V gene lookup returns CDR1 KGHSH and CDR2 LQKENI. Trimming took 3 bases from V and 5 from J; bases not matched to a gene: 11. CDR3 length equals 16 residues. The CDR3 nucleotides are TGTGCCAGCTCACCTGTGGCGGGGGTCCGGGTAGATACGCAGTATTTT. Its protein is CASSPVAGVRVDTQYF.

J is TRBJ2-7 and V is TRBV9, with D hard to call. The V gene lost 1 base and the J gene lost 6 bases, with 14 bases spanning the gap. The CDR3 is 14 amino acids. CDR1 SGDLS and CDR2 YYNGEE come from the germline V gene. As DNA, the CDR3 is TGTGCCAGCAGCGTACGTAGAACGGGCGGCGAGCAGTACTTC. Its protein product is CASSVRRTGGEQYF. Together with reference TRBV9 and TRBJ2-7, the CDR3 gives the full variable domain: DSGVTQTPKHLITATGQRVTLRCSPRSGDLSVYWYQQSLDQGLQFLIQYYNGEERAKGNILERFSAQQFPDLHSELNLSSLELGDSALYFCASSVRRTGGEQYFGPGTRLTVT.

This clone was found once. This chain connects TRBV5-1 to TRBJ1-5; D may be TRBD1 (6 bases). Germline CDR1 SGHRS, CDR2 YFSETQ. This CDR3 has 17 amino acids. V was clipped by 1 base and J by 1 base, with 15 bases between them. The CDR3 loop reads CASSLFLSRGSNQPQHF. DNA of the CDR3: TGCGCCAGCAGCTTGTTTTTGAGCAGGGGAAGCAATCAGCCCCAGCATTTT.

This clone came up once. The chain joins TRBV27 to TRBJ1-2, with a weak D call TRBD1 (6 bases). The CDR3 covers 15 residues. Germline CDR1 reads MNHEY; CDR2 reads SMNVEV (reference sequence). Trimming pared 3 bases from V and 4 bases from J, leaving 15 bases between. CDR3: CASSFFPDRSYGYTF. The CDR3 DNA is TGTGCCAGCAGTTTTTTTCCGGACAGAAGCTATGGCTACACCTTC.

J is TRBJ2-5 and V is TRBV9; 10 nucleotides match TRBD1. CDR1 and CDR2 (germline): SGDLS, YYNGEE. V lost 4 bases to trimming and J lost 11 bases; unmatched junction nucleotides: 11. The CDR3 extends over 14 amino acids. CDR3: CASSLRDRGQEQYF. As DNA, the CDR3 is TGTGCCAGCAGCCTCCGGGACAGGGGTCAAGAGCAGTACTTC.

This rearrangement joins TRBV6-5 to TRBJ1-2; tentative D call: TRBD1 (6 bases). Trimming took 0 bases from V and 7 from J, leaving 12 bases between them. This CDR3 has 14 residues. CDR1 and CDR2 (germline): MNHEY, SVGAGI. CDR3 bases: TGTGCCAGCAGTTACTCACAGGGTCTCGGTGGCTACACCTTC. Translated: CASSYSQGLGGYTF.

The chain joins TRBV29-1 to TRBJ2-5; D not resolved. Germline V gives CDR1 SQVTM, CDR2 ANQGSEA. CDR3 length: 12 residues. Trimming left V 4 bases short and J 2 bases short, with 8 bases between. The DNA for the CDR3 is TGCAGCGTTGTAGTACAGCAAGAGACCCAGTACTTC. It yields the protein CSVVVQQETQYF.